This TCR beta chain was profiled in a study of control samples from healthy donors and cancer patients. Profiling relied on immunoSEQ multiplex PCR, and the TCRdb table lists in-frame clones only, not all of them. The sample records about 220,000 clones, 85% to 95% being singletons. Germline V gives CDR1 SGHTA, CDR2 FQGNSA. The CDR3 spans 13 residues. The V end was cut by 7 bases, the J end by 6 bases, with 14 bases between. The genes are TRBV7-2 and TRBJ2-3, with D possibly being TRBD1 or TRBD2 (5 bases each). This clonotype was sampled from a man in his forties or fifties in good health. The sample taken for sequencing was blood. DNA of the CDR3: TGTGCCAGCAACTCCTTGGGGGAGGATACGCAGTATTTT. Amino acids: CASNSLGEDTQYF.